The 2 T cell receptor beta chains below all came from one sample that was sequenced in a study of spatial heterogeneity in lung cancer. Study observations and caveats: Tumors with more nonsynonymous mutations had more expanded intratumoral alpha and beta TCRs.

TCRdb reprocessed the 5' RACE reads via MiXCR and lists one record per CDR3 protein. The table includes a few thousand distinct CDR3 sequences, 8.3% detected once. These receptors have no known antigen. Specified time point: sample taken at primary tumor resection. The sample here was lung tumor tissue, taken at surgery. The origin of the receptors is a male donor with early-stage non-small cell lung cancer.

Ten or more counts support this clonotype. V usage is TRBV20-1 and J usage is TRBJ2-7, with 13 bases fitting TRBD2. In germline, CDR1 is DFQATT, CDR2 SNEGSKA (reference sequence). Germline trimming cut 7 bases from V and 7 bases from J; bases unmatched to any gene: 7. CDR3 length equals 13 residues. CDR3 in DNA: TGCAGTGGTCGACTAGCGGGAGGCTATGAGCAGTACTTC. Encoded protein: CSGRLAGGYEQYF.

By share of the sample, this clonotype is medium-sized. The V and J genes are TRBV6-2 or TRBV6-3 and TRBJ2-5; 15 nucleotides align to TRBD2. CDR1 is MNHEY, CDR2 SVGEGT, per germline. This CDR3 is 17 amino acids long. V shed 4 bases, J shed 2 bases, and the junction held 5 bases outside the gene matches. DNA of the CDR3: TGTGCCAGCAGTTTCGGACTAGCGGGGGGGCGGCAAGAGACCCAGTACTTC. This encodes CASSFGLAGGRQETQYF.